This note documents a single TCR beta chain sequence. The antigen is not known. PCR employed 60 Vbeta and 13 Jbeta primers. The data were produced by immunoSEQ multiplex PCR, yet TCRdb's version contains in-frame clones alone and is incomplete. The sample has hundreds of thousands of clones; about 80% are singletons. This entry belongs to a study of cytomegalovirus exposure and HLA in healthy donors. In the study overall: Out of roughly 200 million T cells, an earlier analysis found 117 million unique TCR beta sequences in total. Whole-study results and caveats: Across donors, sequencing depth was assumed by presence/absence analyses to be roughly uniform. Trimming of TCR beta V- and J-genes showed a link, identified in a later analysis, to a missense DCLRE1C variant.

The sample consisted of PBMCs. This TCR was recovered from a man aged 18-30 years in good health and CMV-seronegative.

CDR3 nucleotides: TGTGCCAGCAGCGTAAGTTCCACAGGGCTACAGTTCTTC. Translating it yields CASSVSSTGLQFF. This chain connects TRBV9 to TRBJ2-1; TRBD1 might be the D (6 bases). CDR1 and CDR2 (germline): SGDLS, YYNGEE. The V and J ends lost 1 base and 13 bases respectively, with 15 bases between them. This CDR3 has 13 amino acids.